These 13 T cell receptor beta chains originate from one sample sequenced in a study of T cell repertoires in cytomegalovirus infection. The antigens these receptors bind are not known. TCRdb ran MiXCR on the reads and lists one entry per CDR3 protein. The sample includes around 570,000 distinct CDR3 sequences, around two fifths of them seen just once. The starting material was cultured PBMCs, obtained from culture after CMV antigen stimulation. These receptors were taken from a human donor in good health (CMV status not recorded). Some clones in this sample may be carry-over from other donors' samples.

This sequence joins TRBV19 and TRBJ1-3, with a possible D match to TRBD1 (5 bases). The CDR3 sequence is 15 residues long. Trimming removed 7 bases at V and 0 bases at J, with 13 bases between. Germline V gene lookup returns CDR1 LNHDA and CDR2 SQIVND (reference sequence). The CDR3 coding sequence is TGTGCCAGTACCCCCGGGACGTACTCTGGAAACACCATATATTTT. Encoded protein: CASTPGTYSGNTIYF.

J is TRBJ1-5 and V is TRBV12-3 or TRBV12-4; unclear D gene. The V end was cut by 6 bases, the J end by 7 bases, with 13 bases between. The CDR3 runs 13 residues. The CDR3 region is CASSLSQTQPQHF. CDR3 nucleotide sequence: TGTGCCAGCAGCCTTTCTCAGACACAGCCCCAGCATTTT.

This clonotype was recorded at least ten times. The chain joins TRBV7-2 to TRBJ1-2, with D possibly TRBD1 on 5 matching bases. Germline CDR1 reads SGHTA; CDR2 reads FQGNSA. Between the trimmed V and J ends, which lost 2 bases and 10 bases, there was a span of 8 bases. CDR3 length equals 11 residues. The chain's CDR3 is CASSLRGDYTF. The CDR3 DNA sequence: TGTGCCAGCAGCTTACGGGGGGACTACACCTTC.

The CDR3 DNA sequence: TGTGCCAGCCCGAGCGGGAGCTGCACAGATACGCAGTATTTT. Its protein is CASPSGSCTDTQYF. V is TRBV6-1 and J is TRBJ2-3, with 8 bases aligning to TRBD2. The CDR3 loop spans 14 amino acids. V lost 8 bases and J lost 1; bases outside the gene matches: 5. Germline assignment: CDR1 MNHNS and CDR2 SASEGT.

This clonotype was picked up a small number of times. The V and J genes are TRBV7-6 and TRBJ1-1, with D unresolved. CDR3 length equals 13 residues. Trimming stripped 5 bases from V and 3 bases from J, with 10 bases between. Looked up from germline, CDR1 is SGHVS and CDR2 is FNYEAQ. The CDR3 DNA reads TGTGCCAGCAGCCGAACACCGGACACTGAAGCTTTCTTT. Amino acid sequence: CASSRTPDTEAFF. Supplemented by reference TRBV7-6 and TRBJ1-1, the full variable domain reads GAGVSQSPRYKVTKRGQDVALRCDPISGHVSLYWYRQALGQGPEFLTYFNYEAQQDKSGLPNDRFSAERPEGSISTLTIQRTEQRDSAMYRCASSRTPDTEAFFGQGTRLTVV.

This clonotype turned up a few times. The rearrangement uses TRBV5-1 and TRBJ2-7; the D is unclear. The germline V gene has CDR1 SGHRS and CDR2 YFSETQ. CDR3 size: 15 residues. V lost 7 bases and J lost 1, with 18 bases in between. The chain's CDR3 is CASSFGPAPSYEQYF. The CDR3 nucleotides read TGCGCCAGCTCCTTTGGACCGGCGCCTTCCTACGAGCAGTACTTC.

The chain is built from TRBV5-6 and TRBJ2-2; perhaps TRBD2 as D (6 bases). V lost 2 bases and J lost 0, with 14 bases in between. CDR3 size: 17 residues. Looked up from germline, CDR1 is SGHDT and CDR2 is YYEEEE. CDR3 region: CASSFPGGITNTGELFF. The CDR3 nucleotides read TGTGCCAGCAGCTTCCCTGGGGGGATAACGAACACCGGGGAGCTGTTTTTT.

The rearrangement uses TRBV7-2 and TRBJ2-7; 8 nucleotides align to TRBD2. Germline V gives CDR1 SGHTA, CDR2 FQGNSA. J gave up 3 bases and V 5 bases, and 12 bases lay outside the gene matches. The CDR3 contains 16 residues. The CDR3 protein is CASSKPRGGVIYEQYF. CDR3 sequence (DNA): TGTGCCAGCAGCAAACCCCGGGGGGGCGTTATCTACGAGCAGTACTTC.

The chain uses TRBV7-4 and TRBJ2-3; 16 bases align to TRBD2. The ends lost 5 bases at V and 0 bases at J; junction bases unmatched: 11. CDR3 length equals 20 residues. The germline gives CDR1 SGHVT, CDR2 SQSDAQ. CDR3 nucleotides: TGTGCCAGCAGCCCACAACCGGGACTAGCGGGAGGGGCGAGCACAGATACGCAGTATTTT. Protein: CASSPQPGLAGGASTDTQYF.

The genes are TRBV19 and TRBJ2-7, with D hard to call. Germline V gene lookup returns CDR1 LNHDA and CDR2 SQIVND (reference sequence). There are 11 residues in the CDR3. Trimming left V 10 bases short and J 4 bases short, with 11 bases between. CDR3 protein: CATSHGYEQYF. Here the CDR3 DNA reads TGTGCCACCTCGCATGGGTACGAGCAGTACTTC.

The V and J genes are TRBV6-1 and TRBJ2-2, with TRBD2 identical over 10 bases. The CDR3 is made up of 15 amino acids. The germline gives CDR1 MNHNS, CDR2 SASEGT. The V gene end was trimmed by 5 bases and the J gene end by 7 bases; junction bases not matched to a gene: 7. CDR3 amino acids: CASSILAGVVGELFF. CDR3 in DNA: TGTGCCAGCAGTATTCTAGCGGGAGTAGTCGGGGAGCTGTTTTTT.

This clonotype was counted between two and nine times. The chain carries TRBV7-2 and TRBJ1-2, with D uncertain. Germline V lookup: CDR1 SGHTA, CDR2 FQGNSA. This CDR3 comprises 14 residues. With 5 bases removed from V and 3 bases from J, the gap between germline ends came to 13 bases. CDR3 nucleotides: TGTGCCAGCAGCAATAGCATAGGGTACTATGGCTACACCTTC. Protein product: CASSNSIGYYGYTF.

This chain uses TRBV5-1 with TRBJ2-1, with TRBD2 matching over 7 bases. Germline CDR1 is SGHRS and CDR2 is YFSETQ. There are 15 residues in the CDR3. J lost 5 bases, V lost 7 bases, and 12 bases had no gene match. The CDR3 DNA sequence: TGCGCCAGCCAACCCCTAGCGGCATCAAACAATGAGCAGTTCTTC. Translated, it gives CASQPLAASNNEQFF.